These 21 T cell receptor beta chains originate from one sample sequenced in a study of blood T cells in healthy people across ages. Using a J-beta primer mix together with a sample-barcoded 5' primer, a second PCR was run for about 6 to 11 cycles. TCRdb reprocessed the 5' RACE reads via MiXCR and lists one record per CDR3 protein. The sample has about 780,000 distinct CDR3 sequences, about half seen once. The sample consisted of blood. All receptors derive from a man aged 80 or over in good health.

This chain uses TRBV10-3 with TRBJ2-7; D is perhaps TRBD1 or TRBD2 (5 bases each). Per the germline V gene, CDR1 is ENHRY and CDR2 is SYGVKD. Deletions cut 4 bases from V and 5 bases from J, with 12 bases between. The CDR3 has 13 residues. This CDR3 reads CAISGGTGNEQYF. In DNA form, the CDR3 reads TGTGCCATCAGTGGTGGGACGGGGAACGAGCAGTACTTC.

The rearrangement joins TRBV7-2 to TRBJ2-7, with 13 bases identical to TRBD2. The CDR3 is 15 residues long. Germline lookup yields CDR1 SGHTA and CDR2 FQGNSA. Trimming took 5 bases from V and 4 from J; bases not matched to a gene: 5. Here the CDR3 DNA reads TGTGCCAGCAGCCCGGGACTAGCGGGGCATTACGAGCAGTACTTC. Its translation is CASSPGLAGHYEQYF.

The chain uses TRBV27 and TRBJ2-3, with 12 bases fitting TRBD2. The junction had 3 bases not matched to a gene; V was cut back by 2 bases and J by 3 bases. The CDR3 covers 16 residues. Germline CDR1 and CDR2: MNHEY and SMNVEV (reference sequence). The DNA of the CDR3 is TGTGCCAGCAGTTTACTAGCGGGGGGGTGGACAGATACGCAGTATTTT. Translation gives CASSLLAGGWTDTQYF.

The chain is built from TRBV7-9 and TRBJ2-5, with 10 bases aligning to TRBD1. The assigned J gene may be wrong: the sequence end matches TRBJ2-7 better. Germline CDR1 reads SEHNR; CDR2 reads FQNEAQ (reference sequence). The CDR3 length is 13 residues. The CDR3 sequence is CASTTGGVNEQYF. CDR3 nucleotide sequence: TGTGCCAGCACGACAGGGGGCGTCAACGAGCAGTACTTC.

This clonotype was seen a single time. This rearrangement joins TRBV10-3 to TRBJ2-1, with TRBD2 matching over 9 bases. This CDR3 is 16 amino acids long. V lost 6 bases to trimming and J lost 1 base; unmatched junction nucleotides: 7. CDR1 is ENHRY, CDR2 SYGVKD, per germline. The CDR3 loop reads CAISDSAGGSYNEQFF. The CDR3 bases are TGTGCCATCAGCGATTCAGCGGGAGGATCCTACAATGAGCAGTTCTTC.

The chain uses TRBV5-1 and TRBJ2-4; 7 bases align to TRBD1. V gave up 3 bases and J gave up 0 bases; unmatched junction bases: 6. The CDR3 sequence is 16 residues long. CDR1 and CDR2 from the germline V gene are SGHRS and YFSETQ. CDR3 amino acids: CASSSGTALAKNIQYF. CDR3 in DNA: TGCGCCAGCAGCTCCGGGACAGCCCTAGCCAAAAACATTCAGTACTTC.

CDR3 in amino acids: CSASGGAQGLLETQYF. The DNA of the CDR3 is TGCAGTGCTAGCGGGGGGGCACAGGGTCTCCTGGAGACCCAGTACTTC. The rearrangement joins TRBV20-1 to TRBJ2-5, with 8 bases matching TRBD2. Germline V gives CDR1 DFQATT, CDR2 SNEGSKA (reference sequence). V gave up 3 bases and J gave up 5 bases; unmatched junction bases: 14. There are 16 residues in the CDR3.

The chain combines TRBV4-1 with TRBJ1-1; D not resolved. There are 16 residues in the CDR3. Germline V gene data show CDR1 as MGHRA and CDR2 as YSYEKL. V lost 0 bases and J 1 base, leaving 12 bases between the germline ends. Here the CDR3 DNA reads TGCGCCAGCAGCCAAGACCCCCCTGGAGGGAACACTGAAGCTTTCTTT. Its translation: CASSQDPPGGNTEAFF.

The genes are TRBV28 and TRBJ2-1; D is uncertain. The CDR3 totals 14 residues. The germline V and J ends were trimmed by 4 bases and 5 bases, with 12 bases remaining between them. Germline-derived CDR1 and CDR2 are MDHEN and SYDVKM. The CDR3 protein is CASSYPSTHNEQFF. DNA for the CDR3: TGTGCCAGCAGTTACCCCTCTACCCACAATGAGCAGTTCTTC.

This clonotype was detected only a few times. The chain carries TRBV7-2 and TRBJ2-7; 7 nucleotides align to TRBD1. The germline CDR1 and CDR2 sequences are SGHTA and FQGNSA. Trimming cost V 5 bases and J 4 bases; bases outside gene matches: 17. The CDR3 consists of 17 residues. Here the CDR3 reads CASSPDPRDSYSYEQYF. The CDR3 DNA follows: TGTGCCAGCAGCCCAGACCCCCGGGACAGCTATTCTTACGAGCAGTACTTC. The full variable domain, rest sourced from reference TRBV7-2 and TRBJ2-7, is GAGVSQSPSNKVTEKGKDVELRCDPISGHTALYWYRQSLGQGLEFLIYFQGNSAPDKSGLPSDRFSAERTGGSVSTLTIQRTQQEDSAVYLCASSPDPRDSYSYEQYFGPGTRLTVT.

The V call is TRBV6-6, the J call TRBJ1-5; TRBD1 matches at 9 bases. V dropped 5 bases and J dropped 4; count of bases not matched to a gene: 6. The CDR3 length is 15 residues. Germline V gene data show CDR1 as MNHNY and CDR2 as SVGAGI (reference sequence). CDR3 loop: CASSPRGTGNQPQHF. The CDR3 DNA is TGTGCCAGCAGTCCCAGAGGGACAGGGAATCAGCCCCAGCATTTT.

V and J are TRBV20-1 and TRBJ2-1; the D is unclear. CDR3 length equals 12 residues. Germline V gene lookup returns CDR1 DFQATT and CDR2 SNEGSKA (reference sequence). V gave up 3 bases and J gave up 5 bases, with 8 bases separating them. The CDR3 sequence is CSASRINNEQFF. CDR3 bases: TGCAGTGCTAGTCGAATAAACAATGAGCAGTTCTTC.

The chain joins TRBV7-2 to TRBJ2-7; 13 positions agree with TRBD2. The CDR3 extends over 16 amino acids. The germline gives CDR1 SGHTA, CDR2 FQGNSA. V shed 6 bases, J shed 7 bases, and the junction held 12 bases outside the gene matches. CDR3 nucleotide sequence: TGTGCCAGCAGACCGAGGACTAGCGGGGGACTCCGGGAGCAGTACTTC. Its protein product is CASRPRTSGGLREQYF.

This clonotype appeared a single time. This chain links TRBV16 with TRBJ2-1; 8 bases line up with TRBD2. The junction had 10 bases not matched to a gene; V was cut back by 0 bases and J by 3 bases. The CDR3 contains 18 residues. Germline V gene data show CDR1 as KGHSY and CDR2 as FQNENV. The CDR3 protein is CASSQSEGPGTSYNEQFF. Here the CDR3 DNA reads TGTGCCAGCAGCCAATCAGAGGGTCCAGGGACTAGCTACAATGAGCAGTTCTTC.

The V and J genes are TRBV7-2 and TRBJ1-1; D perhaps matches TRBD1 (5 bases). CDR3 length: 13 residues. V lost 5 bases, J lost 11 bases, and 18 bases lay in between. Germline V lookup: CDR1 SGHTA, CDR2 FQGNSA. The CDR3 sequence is CASSPGPGRIAFF. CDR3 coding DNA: TGTGCCAGCAGCCCTGGCCCGGGACGGATCGCTTTCTTT. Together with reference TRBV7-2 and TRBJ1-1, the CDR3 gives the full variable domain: GAGVSQSPSNKVTEKGKDVELRCDPISGHTALYWYRQSLGQGLEFLIYFQGNSAPDKSGLPSDRFSAERTGGSVSTLTIQRTQQEDSAVYLCASSPGPGRIAFFGQGTRLTVV.

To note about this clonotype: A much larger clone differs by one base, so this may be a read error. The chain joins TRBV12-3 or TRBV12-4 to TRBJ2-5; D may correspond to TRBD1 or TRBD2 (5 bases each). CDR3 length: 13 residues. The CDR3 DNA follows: TGTGCCAGCACAATAGGGACCCAAGAGGCCCAGTACTTC. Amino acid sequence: CASTIGTQEAQYF.

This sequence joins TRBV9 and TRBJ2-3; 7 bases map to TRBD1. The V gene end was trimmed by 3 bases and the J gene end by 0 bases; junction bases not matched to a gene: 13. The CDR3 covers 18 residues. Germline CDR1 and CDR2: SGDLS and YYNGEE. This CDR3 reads CASSGNRDSLLSTDTQYF. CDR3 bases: TGTGCCAGCAGCGGCAACCGGGACAGCCTATTAAGCACAGATACGCAGTATTTT. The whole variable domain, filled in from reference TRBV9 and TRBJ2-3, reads DSGVTQTPKHLITATGQRVTLRCSPRSGDLSVYWYQQSLDQGLQFLIQYYNGEERAKGNILERFSAQQFPDLHSELNLSSLELGDSALYFCASSGNRDSLLSTDTQYFGPGTRLTVL.

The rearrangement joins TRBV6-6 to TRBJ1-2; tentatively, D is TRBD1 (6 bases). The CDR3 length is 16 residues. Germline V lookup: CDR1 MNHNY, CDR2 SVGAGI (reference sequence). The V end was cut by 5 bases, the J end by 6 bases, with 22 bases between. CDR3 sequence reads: CASSPTIIQGGNGYTF. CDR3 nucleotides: TGTGCCAGCAGTCCGACTATTATACAGGGTGGAAATGGCTACACCTTC.

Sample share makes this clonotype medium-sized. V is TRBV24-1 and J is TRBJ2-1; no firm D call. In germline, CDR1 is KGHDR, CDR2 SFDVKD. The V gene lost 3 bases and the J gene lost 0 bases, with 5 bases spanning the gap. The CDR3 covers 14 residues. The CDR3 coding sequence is TGTGCCACCAGTGATCATAGCTCCTACAATGAGCAGTTCTTC. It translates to CATSDHSSYNEQFF.

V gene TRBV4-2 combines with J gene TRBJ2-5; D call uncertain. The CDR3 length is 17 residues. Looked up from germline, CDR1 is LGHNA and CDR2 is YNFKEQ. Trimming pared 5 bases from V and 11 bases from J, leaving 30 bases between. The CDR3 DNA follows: TGTGCCAGCAGCGCTGGATCGTCGACTCTAATAAAAAATGAGCAGTACTTC. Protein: CASSAGSSTLIKNEQYF.

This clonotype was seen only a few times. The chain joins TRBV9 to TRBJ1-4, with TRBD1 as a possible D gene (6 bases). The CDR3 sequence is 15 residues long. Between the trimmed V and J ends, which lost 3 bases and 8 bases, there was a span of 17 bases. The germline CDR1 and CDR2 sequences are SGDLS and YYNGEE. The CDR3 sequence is CASSAWGASMEKLFF. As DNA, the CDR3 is TGTGCCAGCAGCGCATGGGGGGCTTCAATGGAAAAACTGTTTTTT. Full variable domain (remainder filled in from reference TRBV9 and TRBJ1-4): DSGVTQTPKHLITATGQRVTLRCSPRSGDLSVYWYQQSLDQGLQFLIQYYNGEERAKGNILERFSAQQFPDLHSELNLSSLELGDSALYFCASSAWGASMEKLFFGSGTQLSVL.